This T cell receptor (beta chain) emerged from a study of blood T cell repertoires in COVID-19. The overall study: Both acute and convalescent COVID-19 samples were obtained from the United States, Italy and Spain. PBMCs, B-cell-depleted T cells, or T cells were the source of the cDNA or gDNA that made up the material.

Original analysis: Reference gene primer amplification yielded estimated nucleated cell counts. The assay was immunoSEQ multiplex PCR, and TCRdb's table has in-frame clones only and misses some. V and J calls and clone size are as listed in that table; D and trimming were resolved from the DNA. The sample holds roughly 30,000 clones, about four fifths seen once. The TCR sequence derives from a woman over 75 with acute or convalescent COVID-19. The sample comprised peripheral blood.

The CDR3 here is CASSAGDKPYEQYF. For the CDR3, the DNA is TGTGCCAGCAGCGCTGGGGACAAGCCCTACGAGCAGTACTTC. The chain recombines TRBV7-3 with TRBJ2-7; TRBD1 is a possible D gene (6 bases). CDR1 SGHTA and CDR2 FQGTGA come from the germline V gene. V was shortened by 5 bases and J by 2 bases, with 13 bases between the two germline ends. The CDR3 runs 14 residues.